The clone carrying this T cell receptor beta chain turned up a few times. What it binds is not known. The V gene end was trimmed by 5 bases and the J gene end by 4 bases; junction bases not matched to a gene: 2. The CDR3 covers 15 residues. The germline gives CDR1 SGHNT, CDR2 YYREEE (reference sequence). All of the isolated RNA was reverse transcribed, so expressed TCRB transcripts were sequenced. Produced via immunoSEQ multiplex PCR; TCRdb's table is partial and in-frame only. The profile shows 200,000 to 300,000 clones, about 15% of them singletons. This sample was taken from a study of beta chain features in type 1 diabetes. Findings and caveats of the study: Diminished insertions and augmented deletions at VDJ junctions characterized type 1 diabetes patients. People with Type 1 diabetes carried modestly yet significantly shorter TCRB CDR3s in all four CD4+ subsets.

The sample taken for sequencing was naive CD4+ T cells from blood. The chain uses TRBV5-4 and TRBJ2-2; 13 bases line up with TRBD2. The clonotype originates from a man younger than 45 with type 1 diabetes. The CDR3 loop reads CASSRTSGSTGELFF. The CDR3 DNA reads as TGTGCCAGCAGTCGGACTAGCGGGAGCACCGGGGAGCTGTTTTTT.